These T cell receptor beta chains were read from a single sample in a study of siplizumab effects on memory and regulatory T cells. TCRdb's copy holds only in-frame clones and misses some; the assay was immunoSEQ multiplex PCR. The sample holds about 87,000 clones, 94% seen once. Input material: non-Treg CD4+ T cells sorted from blood. These receptors came from a human donor in good health. Both conserved end residues are part of each CDR3. The D gene is left open where the match is weak. Part of the rows lack a size; the others show once, few, many or a class for expanded clones.

CDR3aa: CAWVRGGNTEAFF
CDR3nt: TGTGCCTGGGTGAGGGGTGGGAACACTGAAGCTTTCTTT
d_gene: NA
v_gene: TRBV30
j_gene: TRBJ1-1
abundance: NA

CDR3aa: CASSLERNEQYF
CDR3nt: TGTGCCAGCAGCCTGGAAAGGAACGAGCAGTACTTC
d_gene: NA
v_gene: TRBV5-5
j_gene: TRBJ2-7
abundance: NA

CDR3aa: CAISGIGTGGRETQYF
CDR3nt: TGTGCCATCAGTGGTATTGGGACAGGGGGCCGAGAGACCCAGTACTTC
d_gene: TRBD1
v_gene: TRBV10-3
j_gene: TRBJ2-5
abundance: once

CDR3aa: CASSLDTQQETQYF
CDR3nt: TGTGCCAGCAGCTTAGATACACAGCAAGAGACCCAGTACTTC
d_gene: NA
v_gene: TRBV11-3
j_gene: TRBJ2-5
abundance: NA

CDR3aa: CAWDSLRVTGYTF
CDR3nt: TGTGCCTGGGACAGCCTCAGAGTAACTGGCTACACCTTC
d_gene: NA
v_gene: TRBV30
j_gene: TRBJ1-2
abundance: NA

CDR3aa: CASSVSPDLYEKLFF
CDR3nt: TGTGCCAGCAGCGTATCGCCAGACCTGTATGAAAAACTGTTTTTT
d_gene: NA
v_gene: TRBV9
j_gene: TRBJ1-4
abundance: NA

CDR3aa: CASSSGFYEQYF
CDR3nt: TGTGCCAGCAGTTCCGGGTTTTACGAGCAGTACTTC
d_gene: NA
v_gene: TRBV6-5
j_gene: TRBJ2-7
abundance: NA

CDR3aa: CASSAYTGRYEQFF
CDR3nt: TGTGCCAGCAGTGCGTACACCGGTCGGTATGAGCAGTTCTTC
d_gene: NA
v_gene: TRBV6-1
j_gene: TRBJ2-1
abundance: NA

CDR3aa: CAMGDFFTEAFF
CDR3nt: TGTGCCATGGGGGATTTCTTTACTGAAGCTTTCTTT
d_gene: NA
v_gene: TRBV6-1
j_gene: TRBJ1-1
abundance: NA

CDR3aa: CASSQDGTSGTDTQYF
CDR3nt: TGCGCCAGCAGCCAAGATGGGACTAGCGGGACAGATACGCAGTATTTT
d_gene: TRBD2
v_gene: TRBV4-3
j_gene: TRBJ2-3
abundance: NA

CDR3aa: CASSYPAALDIQYF
CDR3nt: TGTGCCAGCAGTTACCCCGCCGCTTTGGACATTCAGTACTTC
d_gene: NA
v_gene: TRBV6-6
j_gene: TRBJ2-4
abundance: NA

CDR3aa: CASSVGGRTAGNTIYF
CDR3nt: TGTGCCAGCAGCGTAGGAGGCCGGACGGCTGGAAACACCATATATTTT
d_gene: NA
v_gene: TRBV9
j_gene: TRBJ1-3
abundance: NA

CDR3aa: CATGAGPSYEQYF
CDR3nt: TGTGCCACTGGGGCAGGGCCCTCCTACGAGCAGTACTTC
d_gene: NA
v_gene: TRBV6-5
j_gene: TRBJ2-7
abundance: NA

CDR3aa: CASSEARSSGELFF
CDR3nt: TGTGCCAGCAGTGAAGCGCGTTCTTCCGGGGAGCTGTTTTTT
d_gene: NA
v_gene: TRBV2
j_gene: TRBJ2-2
abundance: NA

CDR3aa: CASSPRQESSYNSPLHF
CDR3nt: TGTGCCAGCAGCCCACGACAGGAGAGCTCCTATAATTCACCCCTCCACTTT
d_gene: NA
v_gene: TRBV5-6
j_gene: TRBJ1-6
abundance: few

CDR3aa: CSVRPGQGLTKNIQYF
CDR3nt: TGCAGCGTTCGACCGGGACAGGGGCTAACCAAAAACATTCAGTACTTC
d_gene: TRBD1
v_gene: TRBV29-1
j_gene: TRBJ2-4
abundance: NA

CDR3aa: CASSIGPNRQGSGYTF
CDR3nt: TGTGCCAGCAGCATCGGCCCCAACAGACAGGGGAGTGGCTACACCTTC
d_gene: TRBD1
v_gene: TRBV7-2
j_gene: TRBJ1-2
abundance: NA

CDR3aa: CAISDRAPPTYEQYF
CDR3nt: TGTGCCATCAGTGACAGGGCCCCACCTACCTACGAGCAGTACTTC
d_gene: NA
v_gene: TRBV10-3
j_gene: TRBJ2-7
abundance: NA

CDR3aa: CASSSPGQGAYEQYF
CDR3nt: TGTGCCAGCAGCTCCCCGGGACAGGGGGCCTACGAGCAGTACTTC
d_gene: TRBD1
v_gene: TRBV5-4
j_gene: TRBJ2-7
abundance: once

CDR3aa: CASSLIRLSTDTQYF
CDR3nt: TGTGCCAGCAGCCTGATCAGACTGAGCACAGATACGCAGTATTTT
d_gene: NA
v_gene: TRBV11-3
j_gene: TRBJ2-3
abundance: NA

CDR3aa: CASSLYPSSYEQYF
CDR3nt: TGCGCCAGCAGCTTGTACCCTAGCTCCTACGAGCAGTACTTC
d_gene: NA
v_gene: TRBV5-1
j_gene: TRBJ2-7
abundance: NA

CDR3aa: CASSLKRGGGELFF
CDR3nt: TGTGCTAGCAGCTTAAAGAGGGGCGGCGGGGAGCTGTTTTTT
d_gene: NA
v_gene: TRBV7-7
j_gene: TRBJ2-2
abundance: NA

CDR3aa: CASSSRTSGGDTQYF
CDR3nt: TGTGCCAGCAGTTCTCGGACTAGCGGGGGAGATACGCAGTATTTT
d_gene: TRBD2
v_gene: TRBV6-6
j_gene: TRBJ2-3
abundance: NA

CDR3aa: CASSTTIAGGQESSQYF
CDR3nt: TGTGCCAGCAGCACGACCATAGCGGGAGGGCAAGAGTCGTCCCAGTACTTC
d_gene: TRBD2
v_gene: TRBV28
j_gene: TRBJ2-5
abundance: NA

CDR3aa: CASSWSVDLNTEAFF
CDR3nt: TGCGCCAGCAGCTGGAGCGTGGACCTAAACACTGAAGCTTTCTTT
d_gene: NA
v_gene: TRBV5-1
j_gene: TRBJ1-1
abundance: NA

CDR3aa: CASRTDGNEQFF
CDR3nt: TGTGCCAGTAGGACGGATGGGAATGAGCAGTTCTTC
d_gene: NA
v_gene: TRBV19
j_gene: TRBJ2-1
abundance: NA

CDR3aa: CASSESVSSAEAFF
CDR3nt: TGTGCCAGCAGTGAATCGGTGTCCTCAGCTGAAGCTTTCTTT
d_gene: NA
v_gene: TRBV2
j_gene: TRBJ1-1
abundance: NA

CDR3aa: CASRVGQGVNEQFF
CDR3nt: TGTGCCAGCAGAGTAGGGCAGGGGGTCAATGAGCAGTTCTTC
d_gene: TRBD1
v_gene: TRBV2
j_gene: TRBJ2-1
abundance: NA

CDR3aa: CASSLATQLPETQYF
CDR3nt: TGCGCCAGCAGCTTGGCGACACAGCTCCCAGAGACCCAGTACTTC
d_gene: NA
v_gene: TRBV5-1
j_gene: TRBJ2-5
abundance: NA

CDR3aa: CAWSVAGGGTQYF
CDR3nt: TGTGCCTGGAGTGTAGCGGGAGGGGGGACCCAGTACTTC
d_gene: TRBD2
v_gene: TRBV30
j_gene: TRBJ2-5
abundance: NA

CDR3aa: CASSWTGELFF
CDR3nt: TGTGCCAGCTCGTGGACCGGGGAGCTGTTTTTT
d_gene: NA
v_gene: TRBV7-9
j_gene: TRBJ2-2
abundance: once

CDR3aa: CASSQDLGRPGSHQNAAFF
CDR3nt: TGCGCCAGCAGCCAAGATTTAGGTCGGCCAGGGTCACACCAAAATGCGGCTTTCTTT
d_gene: NA
v_gene: TRBV4-1
j_gene: TRBJ1-1
abundance: NA

CDR3aa: CASSHDRNTEAFF
CDR3nt: TGTGCCAGCAGCCATGACAGGAACACTGAAGCTTTCTTT
d_gene: NA
v_gene: TRBV7-9
j_gene: TRBJ1-1
abundance: NA

CDR3aa: CASKPIGGTGTNEQFF
CDR3nt: TGTGCCAGCAAACCAATTGGTGGGACAGGGACCAATGAGCAGTTCTTC
d_gene: TRBD1
v_gene: TRBV25-1
j_gene: TRBJ2-1
abundance: NA

CDR3aa: CASSYRGGTEAFF
CDR3nt: TGTGCCAGCAGTTACAGGGGTGGAACTGAAGCTTTCTTT
d_gene: NA
v_gene: TRBV6-6
j_gene: TRBJ1-1
abundance: NA

CDR3aa: CASSPRDSESSGNTIYF
CDR3nt: TGCGCCAGCAGCCCCCGGGACAGCGAGAGCTCTGGAAACACCATATATTTT
d_gene: TRBD1
v_gene: TRBV5-1
j_gene: TRBJ1-3
abundance: NA

CDR3aa: CASRVAGSPSNEQFF
CDR3nt: TGTGCCAGCAGGGTAGCGGGGAGTCCTAGTAATGAGCAGTTCTTC
d_gene: TRBD2
v_gene: TRBV6-5
j_gene: TRBJ2-1
abundance: once

CDR3aa: CASSPGGTPIGNTIYF
CDR3nt: TGCGCCAGCAGCCCAGGGGGGACACCGATTGGAAACACCATATATTTT
d_gene: TRBD1
v_gene: TRBV4-1
j_gene: TRBJ1-3
abundance: NA

CDR3aa: CASSDSSGGGHNEQFF
CDR3nt: TGTGCCAGCAGTGACTCGTCGGGGGGGGGCCATAATGAGCAGTTCTTC
d_gene: TRBD2
v_gene: TRBV6-4
j_gene: TRBJ2-1
abundance: NA

CDR3aa: CASRSTGSGANVLTF
CDR3nt: TGTGCCAGCAGGTCCACGGGCTCTGGGGCCAACGTCCTGACTTTC
d_gene: NA
v_gene: TRBV6-5
j_gene: TRBJ2-6
abundance: NA

CDR3aa: CASSRMTEHEQYF
CDR3nt: TGCGCCAGCAGCCGGATGACAGAACACGAGCAGTACTTC
d_gene: NA
v_gene: TRBV4-1
j_gene: TRBJ2-7
abundance: NA

CDR3aa: CASNGQASETQYF
CDR3nt: TGTGCCAGCAATGGACAGGCGTCCGAGACCCAGTACTTC
d_gene: TRBD1
v_gene: TRBV2
j_gene: TRBJ2-5
abundance: NA

CDR3aa: CASSPIAGAQSWDTQYF
CDR3nt: TGTGCCAGCAGCCCCATAGCGGGAGCTCAAAGTTGGGATACGCAGTATTTT
d_gene: TRBD2
v_gene: TRBV9
j_gene: TRBJ2-3
abundance: NA

CDR3aa: CASRPTASTDTQYF
CDR3nt: TGTGCCAGCAGACCAACAGCTAGCACAGATACGCAGTATTTT
d_gene: NA
v_gene: TRBV6-6
j_gene: TRBJ2-3
abundance: NA

CDR3aa: CASSQERTGGRYGYTF
CDR3nt: TGCGCCAGCAGCCAAGAACGCACAGGGGGCAGGTATGGCTACACCTTC
d_gene: TRBD1
v_gene: TRBV4-1
j_gene: TRBJ1-2
abundance: few

CDR3aa: CASSEEVHMQTQYF
CDR3nt: TGTGCCAGCAGTGAAGAAGTCCATATGCAGACCCAGTACTTC
d_gene: NA
v_gene: TRBV6-1
j_gene: TRBJ2-5
abundance: NA

CDR3aa: CASGLTGARTDTQYF
CDR3nt: TGTGCTAGTGGGCTGACGGGAGCTAGAACAGATACGCAGTATTTT
d_gene: NA
v_gene: TRBV12-5
j_gene: TRBJ2-3
abundance: NA

CDR3aa: CASSLSTTSGSYEQYF
CDR3nt: TGTGCCAGCAGCTTATCTACGACTAGCGGCTCCTACGAGCAGTACTTC
d_gene: TRBD2
v_gene: TRBV7-2
j_gene: TRBJ2-7
abundance: NA

CDR3aa: CASSQDYRGYTF
CDR3nt: TGCGCCAGCAGCCAAGATTACAGAGGCTACACCTTC
d_gene: NA
v_gene: TRBV4-1
j_gene: TRBJ1-2
abundance: NA

CDR3aa: CASSLAQQTYEQYF
CDR3nt: TGTGCCAGCAGCTTAGCGCAACAGACCTACGAGCAGTACTTC
d_gene: NA
v_gene: TRBV7-8
j_gene: TRBJ2-7
abundance: NA

CDR3aa: CASSGDRGGQPQHF
CDR3nt: TGTGCCAGCAGTGGGGACAGGGGAGGCCAGCCCCAGCATTTT
d_gene: TRBD1
v_gene: TRBV2
j_gene: TRBJ1-5
abundance: NA

CDR3aa: CATSRGQGFHEQYF
CDR3nt: TGTGCCACCAGCAGAGGACAGGGGTTCCACGAGCAGTACTTC
d_gene: TRBD1
v_gene: TRBV15
j_gene: TRBJ2-7
abundance: NA